This TCR beta chain was identified during a study of CD8+CD57+ T cells in acquired aplastic anemia (dated by TCRdb to 2017 to 2018). About the study as a whole: On average, sorted CD4+ and CD8+ cells yielded around 3.5 ug of extracted DNA, with a range of roughly 0.17 to 27.4 ug. An average of approximately 10 million reads for CD4+ cells and 11.0 million reads for CD8+ cells was obtained from healthy donor samples.

The study deep-sequenced TCR repertoires of sorted CD4+ and CD8+ blood T cells from severe aplastic anemia patients and healthy subjects. Ficoll-Paque density gradient centrifugation was used to isolate peripheral blood mononuclear cells. CD4+ and CD8+ T cells were sorted by FACS or magnetic beads before DNA extraction. Profiling of TCR beta VDJ combinations and CDR3 sequences used genomic DNA as the template. An Illumina HiSeq 2000 was the platform used for TCR repertoire sequencing. The authors' pipeline ran thus. TRBV/TRBJ rearrangement plots, CDR3 size and DJ length profiles, and Simpson's diversity index were used to assess repertoires. Whichever DNA sequence was most abundant in the deep sequencing data was defined as the immunodominant clone. CDR3 amino acid sequences were screened for sharing across subjects and were compared with published repertoires and the VDJdb database. Using fastp trimming at Q25 and MiXCR clonotype assembly, TCRdb reanalyzed the public sequencing data and kept in-frame beta chains. CDR3 protein duplicates are merged, each entry listing the most common genes and DNA. Clone size and V and J calls follow TCRdb, not the original study. Here the sample has 200,000 to 250,000 distinct CDR3 sequences; roughly 35% occur a single time. The ten top clones hold around 1.1% of the sample.

The table lists this clonotype with many counts. Its antigen is currently not known. No quality values exist for individual bases; no much larger clone is one base distant. Between the V and J ends, shortened by 4 bases and 3 bases respectively, the junction contains 10 bases. CDR3 length: 13 amino acids, cysteine to phenylalanine. Here the CDR3 DNA is all that survives: 39 bases in frame from base 1. Reading the germline V gene (reference sequence) gives CDR1 LNHNV and CDR2 YYDKDF. Broad study findings and their caveats: Although 25 to 30 CD8+ CDR3 sequences were shared by patients and controls, these sequences appeared highly expressed in patients and within the immunodominant clones of patients. No significant difference in CD8+ Simpson's diversity was found between patients and healthy controls (P=0.060).

In this chain, TRBV15 is recombined with TRBJ2-7, with the D segment identity uncertain. The sample taken for sequencing was sorted CD4+, CD8+, or CD8+CD57+ T cells (not recorded which) from PBMCs. The clonotype comes from a human donor in good health, serving as a control. CDR3 protein: CATSTYHNYEQYF. In nucleotides, the sequence is TGTGCCACCAGCACGTACCATAACTACGAGCAGTACTTC.